This passage covers 21 T cell receptor beta chains from one sample sequenced in a study of beta chain features in type 1 diabetes. Expressed TCRB transcripts were sequenced because the entire RNA isolate underwent reverse transcription. This table comes from immunoSEQ multiplex PCR, and its TCRdb copy is limited to in-frame clones, with some not included. The repertoire holds around 180,000 clones, with 10% to 15% as singletons. Sample: central memory CD4+ T cells from blood. These receptors were taken from a woman between 18 and 29 years old in good health.

J is TRBJ2-2 and V is TRBV6-5; maybe TRBD1 (6 bases). CDR3 length equals 14 residues. CDR1 and CDR2 (germline): MNHEY, SVGAGI. V lost 6 bases and J 1 base, leaving 9 bases between the germline ends. The CDR3 sequence: CASRGRGNTGELFF. CDR3 sequence (DNA): TGTGCCAGCAGAGGCAGGGGGAACACCGGGGAGCTGTTTTTT.

The chain combines TRBV7-2 with TRBJ2-7; 9 bases fit TRBD1. Germline values: CDR1 SGHTA, CDR2 FQGNSA. V trimming: 4 bases; J trimming: 4 bases; junction bases outside the gene matches: 5. This CDR3 spans 14 amino acids. CDR3 DNA sequence: TGTGCCAGCAGCTCCCGGACAGGGGAATACGAGCAGTACTTC. This codes for CASSSRTGEYEQYF.

This chain connects TRBV11-3 to TRBJ2-3, with 12 bases identical to TRBD2. The CDR3 is 16 amino acids. Germline V gene sequence: CDR1 SGHNT, CDR2 YENEEA. J lost 1 base, V lost 4 bases, and 3 bases had no gene match. The CDR3 sequence is CASSSRLAGGTDTQYF. DNA of the CDR3: TGTGCCAGCAGCTCCAGACTAGCGGGAGGCACAGATACGCAGTATTTT.

The gene calls are TRBV6-5 and TRBJ1-1; D gene uncertain. Trimming took off 7 bases at V and 5 bases at J, with 14 bases between the two ends. This CDR3 has 13 residues. Germline V lookup: CDR1 MNHEY, CDR2 SVGAGI. The CDR3 region has the DNA TGTGCCAGCACCCAGGTGAGGGAGACTGAAGCTTTCTTT. Protein product: CASTQVRETEAFF.

V usage is TRBV30 and J usage is TRBJ2-3, with 10 nucleotides matching TRBD2. The CDR3 has 14 amino acids. V gave up 4 bases and J gave up 2 bases; unmatched junction bases: 3. Per germline, CDR1 GTSNPN and CDR2 SVGIG (reference sequence). CDR3 sequence reads: CAWTLAGNTDTQYF. The CDR3 nucleotides are TGTGCCTGGACACTAGCGGGGAACACAGATACGCAGTATTTT.

The J gene is TRBJ1-4, the V gene TRBV28; perhaps TRBD1 as D (6 bases). CDR1 is MDHEN and CDR2 is SYDVKM in the germline V gene. CDR3 length: 15 residues. V gave up 5 bases and J gave up 7 bases, with 17 bases separating them. CDR3 sequence reads: CASSGGQGRGEKLFF. CDR3 DNA: TGTGCCAGCAGTGGGGGTCAGGGGCGCGGTGAAAAACTGTTTTTT.

The V and J genes are TRBV7-9 and TRBJ2-1; TRBD1 matches 11 bases. Losses at the gene ends were 3 bases for V and 2 bases for J; bases not matched to a gene: 0. The germline CDR1 and CDR2 sequences are SEHNR and FQNEAQ (reference sequence). The CDR3 sequence is 15 residues long. In DNA form, the CDR3 reads TGTGCCAGCAGCTTGGGACAGGGGGCCTACAATGAGCAGTTCTTC. This sequence encodes CASSLGQGAYNEQFF.

This clone was found a few times. The chain links TRBV5-4 to TRBJ2-3, with 12 bases fitting TRBD2. Trimming removed 4 bases from V and 4 bases from J; junction bases left unmatched: 4. The CDR3 has 15 residues. The V gene's germline CDR1 is SGHNT and CDR2 YYREEE (reference sequence). DNA of the CDR3: TGTGCCAGCAGCCCCGGGACTAGCGGGCCAGATACGCAGTATTTT. This sequence encodes CASSPGTSGPDTQYF.

The sample holds a few counts of this clone. The chain carries TRBV28 and TRBJ1-5; 8 bases align to TRBD1. V lost 6 bases, J lost 4 bases, and 8 bases stayed unmatched. There are 15 residues in the CDR3. CDR1 is MDHEN and CDR2 is SYDVKM in the germline V gene. Here the CDR3 reads CASRRGTGRNQPQHF. The DNA of the CDR3 is TGTGCCAGCAGACGTGGGACAGGCAGGAATCAGCCCCAGCATTTT.

The sample holds a few counts of this clone. J is TRBJ2-5 and V is TRBV19, with D possibly being TRBD2 (5 bases). Germline-derived CDR1 and CDR2 are LNHDA and SQIVND (reference sequence). The CDR3 is 15 residues long. Deletions cut 1 base from V and 2 bases from J, with 11 bases between. The CDR3 nucleotides read TGTGCCAGTAGTATAGGCGGGCCCGGACAAGAGACCCAGTACTTC. Translating gives CASSIGGPGQETQYF.

This clone was counted many times. This chain connects TRBV29-1 to TRBJ2-5; 9 bases map to TRBD2. Germline values: CDR1 SQVTM, CDR2 ANQGSEA. V lost 7 bases, J lost 4 bases, and 7 bases stayed unmatched. This CDR3 is built from 13 residues. Here the CDR3 DNA reads TGCAGCGCTAAGGGACTAGCAGGAGAGACCCAGTACTTC. It codes for CSAKGLAGETQYF.

The rearrangement joins TRBV6-6 to TRBJ2-1; 7 bases match TRBD2. The CDR3 spans 14 residues. V lost 8 bases and J lost 2; bases outside the gene matches: 6. From germline, CDR1 is MNHNY and CDR2 SVGAGI (reference sequence). CDR3 region: CASAMSGAYNEQFF. The DNA for the CDR3 is TGTGCCAGCGCGATGAGCGGGGCCTACAATGAGCAGTTCTTC.

This clone was detected only a few times. The chain is built from TRBV14 and TRBJ2-7, with D uncertain. The CDR3 is 13 amino acids. Between the trimmed V and J ends, which lost 0 bases and 2 bases, there was a span of 5 bases. Germline CDR1 SGHDN, CDR2 FVKESK. DNA of the CDR3: TGTGCCAGCAGCCAAGACAACACCTACGAGCAGTACTTC. It translates to CASSQDNTYEQYF.

This clone appeared a few times. This chain uses TRBV15 with TRBJ2-1, with D possibly matching TRBD2 (5 bases). CDR3 length: 15 residues. CDR1 and CDR2 (germline): LNHNV, YYDKDF (reference sequence). The V and J ends lost 3 bases and 9 bases respectively, with 18 bases between them. The CDR3 spells CATSRTNSPTSEQFF. The DNA of the CDR3 is TGTGCCACCAGCAGGACTAACTCACCTACAAGTGAGCAGTTCTTC.

The chain couples TRBV6-5 to TRBJ2-3; 7 bases map to TRBD2. This CDR3 has 15 residues. Trimming at V came to 6 bases and at J to 4 bases, leaving 10 bases not matched to a gene. The germline V gene encodes CDR1 MNHEY and CDR2 SVGAGI. CDR3 loop: CASSAGLGRADTQYF. CDR3 nucleotide sequence: TGTGCCAGCAGCGCCGGACTAGGCAGGGCAGATACGCAGTATTTT.

This chain joins TRBV25-1 and TRBJ1-1, with D perhaps TRBD1 (5 bases). V was cut by 6 bases and J by 0 bases, with 11 bases left in between. CDR1 is MGHDK and CDR2 is SYGVNS in the germline V gene. The CDR3 spans 14 residues. The CDR3 spells CASREGLLNTEAFF. The CDR3 coding sequence is TGTGCCAGCAGGGAGGGGTTACTGAACACTGAAGCTTTCTTT.

This chain connects TRBV27 to TRBJ2-7; TRBD1 matches 9 bases. V shed 6 bases and J 3 bases; nucleotides not matched to a gene: 3. In germline, CDR1 is MNHEY, CDR2 SMNVEV (reference sequence). The CDR3 length is 13 residues. CDR3 nucleotide sequence: TGTGCCAGCAGGGGACAGGGTTTCTACGAGCAGTACTTC. Residues: CASRGQGFYEQYF.

In this sample, this clone turned up a few times. The junction differs from germline at one of its ends, possibly a read error. This chain connects TRBV2 to TRBJ2-7, with 7 positions matching TRBD2. Germline V gene data show CDR1 as SNHLY and CDR2 as FYNNEI. This CDR3 has 13 residues. The CDR3 DNA sequence: TGTGCCAGCAGTGATCGCCTAGCGGCTGTGTGGGACTTC. Amino acid sequence: CASSDRLAAVWDF.

This clone was seen more than once but under ten times. The chain uses TRBV6-6 and TRBJ1-5; D not resolved. V lost 5 bases, J lost 5 bases, and 16 bases lay in between. Germline lookup yields CDR1 MNHNY and CDR2 SVGAGI (reference sequence). The CDR3 totals 15 residues. CDR3 DNA: TGTGCCAGCAGTCCCCACATGGAGTACGATCAGCCCCAGCATTTT. As protein: CASSPHMEYDQPQHF.

This clone was counted only a few times. V usage is TRBV6-6 and J usage is TRBJ1-1, with TRBD1 matching 10 bases. This CDR3 has 12 amino acids. Germline V lookup: CDR1 MNHNY, CDR2 SVGAGI (reference sequence). The V segment lost 4 bases and the J segment 13 bases; nucleotides outside the gene matches: 6. DNA of the CDR3: TGTGCCAGCAGTTTCCGACAGGGGGCTGTTTTCTTT. The encoded protein is CASSFRQGAVFF.

The chain uses TRBV4-2 and TRBJ2-1; weak D call: TRBD1 (6 bases). The CDR3 is 14 residues long. Germline V gene sequence: CDR1 LGHNA, CDR2 YNFKEQ. V lost 2 bases and J 4 bases, leaving 9 bases between the germline ends. As DNA, the CDR3 is TGTGCCAGCAGCCAACCGGGACAATACAATGAGCAGTTCTTC. It specifies CASSQPGQYNEQFF.